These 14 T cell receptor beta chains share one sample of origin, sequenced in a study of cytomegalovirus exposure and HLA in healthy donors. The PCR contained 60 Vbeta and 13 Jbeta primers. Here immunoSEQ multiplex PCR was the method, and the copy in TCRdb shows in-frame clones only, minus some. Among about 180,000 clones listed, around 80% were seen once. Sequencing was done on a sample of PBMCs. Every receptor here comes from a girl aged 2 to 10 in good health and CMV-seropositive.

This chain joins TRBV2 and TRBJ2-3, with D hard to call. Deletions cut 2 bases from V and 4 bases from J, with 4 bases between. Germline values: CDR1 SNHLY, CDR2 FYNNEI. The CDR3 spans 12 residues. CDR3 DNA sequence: TGTGCCAGCAGTGAACGGTCAGATACGCAGTATTTT. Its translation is CASSERSDTQYF.

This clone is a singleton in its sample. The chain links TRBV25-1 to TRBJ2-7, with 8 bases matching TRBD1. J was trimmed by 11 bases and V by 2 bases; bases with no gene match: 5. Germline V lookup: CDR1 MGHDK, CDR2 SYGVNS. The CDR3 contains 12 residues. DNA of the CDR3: TGTGCCAGCAGTGAACGAAGGGGACAGGAGTACTTC. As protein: CASSERRGQEYF.

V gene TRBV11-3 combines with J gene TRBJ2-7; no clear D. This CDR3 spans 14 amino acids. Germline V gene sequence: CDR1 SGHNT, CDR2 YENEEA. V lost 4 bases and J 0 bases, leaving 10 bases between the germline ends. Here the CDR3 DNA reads TGTGCCAGCAGCTCAGAACAATACTCCTACGAGCAGTACTTC. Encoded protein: CASSSEQYSYEQYF.

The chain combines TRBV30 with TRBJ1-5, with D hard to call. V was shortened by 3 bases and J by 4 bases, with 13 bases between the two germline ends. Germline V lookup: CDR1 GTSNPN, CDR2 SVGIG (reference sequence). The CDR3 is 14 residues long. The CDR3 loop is CAWSPSAGNQPQHF. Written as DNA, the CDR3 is TGTGCCTGGAGCCCCAGCGCGGGAAATCAGCCCCAGCATTTT.

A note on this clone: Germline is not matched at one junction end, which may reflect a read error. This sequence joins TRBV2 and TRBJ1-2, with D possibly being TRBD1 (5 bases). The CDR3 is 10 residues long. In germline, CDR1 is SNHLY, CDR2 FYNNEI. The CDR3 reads CASSARALHF. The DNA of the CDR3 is TGTGCCAGCAGTGCCAGGGCCCTACACTTC.

CDR3 bases: TGTGCCAGCAGCATCTCCGGGACAGGTCACTACGAGCAGTACTTC. Amino acid sequence: CASSISGTGHYEQYF. The gene calls are TRBV9 and TRBJ2-5, with 8 bases lining up with TRBD1. Matching the DNA end better, TRBJ2-7 makes the J call doubtful. There are 15 residues in the CDR3. Germline V CDR1 and CDR2: SGDLS, YYNGEE.

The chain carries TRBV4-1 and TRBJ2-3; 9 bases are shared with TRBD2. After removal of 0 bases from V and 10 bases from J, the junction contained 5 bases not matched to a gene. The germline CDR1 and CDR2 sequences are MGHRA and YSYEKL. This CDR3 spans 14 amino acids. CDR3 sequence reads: CASSQDGAGGSQYF. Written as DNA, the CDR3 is TGCGCCAGCAGCCAAGATGGGGCGGGAGGGTCGCAGTATTTT.

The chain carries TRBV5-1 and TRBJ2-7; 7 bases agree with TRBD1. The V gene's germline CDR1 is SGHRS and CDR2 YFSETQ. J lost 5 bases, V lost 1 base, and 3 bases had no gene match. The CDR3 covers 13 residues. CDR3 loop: CASSLSQGDEQYF. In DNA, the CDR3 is TGCGCCAGCAGCTTGAGTCAGGGGGACGAGCAGTACTTC.

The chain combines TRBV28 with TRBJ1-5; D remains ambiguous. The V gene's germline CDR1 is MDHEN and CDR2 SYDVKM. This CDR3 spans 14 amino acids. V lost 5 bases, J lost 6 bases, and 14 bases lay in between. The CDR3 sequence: CASSPPYESQPQHF. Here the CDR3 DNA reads TGTGCCAGCAGTCCCCCTTATGAGAGTCAGCCCCAGCATTTT.

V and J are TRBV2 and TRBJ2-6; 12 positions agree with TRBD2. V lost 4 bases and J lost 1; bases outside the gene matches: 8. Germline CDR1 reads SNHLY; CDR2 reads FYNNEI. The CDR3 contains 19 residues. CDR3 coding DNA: TGTGCCAGCAGTGTACGGACTAGCGGGGAGATTTCTGGGGCCAACGTCCTGACTTTC. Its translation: CASSVRTSGEISGANVLTF.

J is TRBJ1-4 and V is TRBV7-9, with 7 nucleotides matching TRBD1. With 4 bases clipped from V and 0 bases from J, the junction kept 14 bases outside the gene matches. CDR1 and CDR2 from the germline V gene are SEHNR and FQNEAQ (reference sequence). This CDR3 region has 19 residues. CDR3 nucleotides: TGTGCCAGCAGCTACCCGACAGGGACACCACCTCCAACTAATGAAAAACTGTTTTTT. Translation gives CASSYPTGTPPPTNEKLFF.

The CDR3 nucleotides read TGTGCCTGGAGTGTAGCACCTGGAGGAGCCAGGCAGCCCCAGCATTTT. Amino acids: CAWSVAPGGARQPQHF. This sequence joins TRBV30 and TRBJ1-5; D is ambiguous. With 0 bases removed from V and 7 bases from J, the gap between germline ends came to 19 bases. Germline V gene sequence: CDR1 GTSNPN, CDR2 SVGIG (reference sequence). There are 16 residues in the CDR3.

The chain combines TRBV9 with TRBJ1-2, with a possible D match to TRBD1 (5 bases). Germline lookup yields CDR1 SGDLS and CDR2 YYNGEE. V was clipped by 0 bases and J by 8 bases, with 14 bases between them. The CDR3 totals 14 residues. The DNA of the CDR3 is TGTGCCAGCAGCGTAGGCGGGGCGGGATACGGCTACACCTTC. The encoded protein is CASSVGGAGYGYTF.

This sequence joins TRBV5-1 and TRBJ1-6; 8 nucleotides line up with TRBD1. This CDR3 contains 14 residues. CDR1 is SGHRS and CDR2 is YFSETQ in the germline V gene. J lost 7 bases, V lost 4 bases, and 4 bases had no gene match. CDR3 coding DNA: TGCGCCAGCAGCCTCCGACAGGGGAATTCACCCCTCCACTTT. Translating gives CASSLRQGNSPLHF.